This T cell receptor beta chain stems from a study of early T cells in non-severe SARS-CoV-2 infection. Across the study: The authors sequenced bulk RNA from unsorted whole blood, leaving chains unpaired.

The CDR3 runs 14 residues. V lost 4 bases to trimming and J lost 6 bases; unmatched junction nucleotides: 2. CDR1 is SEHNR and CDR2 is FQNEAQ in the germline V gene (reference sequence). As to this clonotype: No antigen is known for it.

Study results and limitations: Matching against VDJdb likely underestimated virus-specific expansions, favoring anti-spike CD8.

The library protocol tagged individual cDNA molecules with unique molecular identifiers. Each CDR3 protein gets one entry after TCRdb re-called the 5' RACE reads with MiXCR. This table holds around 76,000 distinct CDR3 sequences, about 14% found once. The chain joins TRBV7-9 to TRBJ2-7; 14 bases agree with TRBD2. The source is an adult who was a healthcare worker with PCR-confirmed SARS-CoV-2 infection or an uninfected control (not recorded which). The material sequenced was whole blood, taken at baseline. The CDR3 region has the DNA TGTGCCAGCAGCTCCGGACTAGCGGGAGGCGAGCAGTACTTC. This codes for CASSSGLAGGEQYF.